A selection of T cell receptor beta chains follows, all from one sample in a study of T cell responses to AZD1222 COVID-19 vaccine. The method was immunoSEQ multiplex PCR; TCRdb's version includes in-frame clones alone and lacks a portion of them. The sample includes about 100,000 clones, around 90% seen only once; the top ten take roughly 1.8%. Source: peripheral blood, taken on day 0 of AZD1222 vaccination. All receptors come from an adult in good health. Both conserved end residues are part of each CDR3. Each record gives: V gene, D gene, J gene, CDR3 protein, CDR3 DNA. The D gene is left open where the match is weak.

TRBV2,NA,TRBJ1-6,CASSELSDNSPLHF,TGTGCCAGCAGTGAACTCAGCGATAATTCACCCCTCCACTTT
TRBV5-4,NA,TRBJ2-2,CASSSAGRGTGELFF,TGTGCCAGCAGCTCAGCGGGTCGGGGCACCGGGGAGCTGTTTTTT
TRBV10-3,TRBD2,TRBJ2-7,CAISDSTTSGSYEQYF,TGTGCCATCAGTGACTCGACGACTAGCGGGAGCTACGAGCAGTACTTC
TRBV7-6,NA,TRBJ1-4,CASSLAQATNEKLFF,TGTGCCAGCAGCTTAGCACAGGCAACTAATGAAAAACTGTTTTTT
TRBV28,NA,TRBJ2-1,CASTIADYNEQFF,TGTGCCAGCACGATAGCGGACTACAATGAGCAGTTCTTC
TRBV6-5,NA,TRBJ2-2,CASSYSRTLNRELFF,TGTGCCAGCAGTTACTCGAGGACCCTGAACCGGGAGCTGTTTTTT
TRBV7-3,NA,TRBJ1-1,CASSFHWGTEAFF,TGTGCCAGCAGCTTTCACTGGGGCACTGAAGCTTTCTTT
TRBV5-1,TRBD1,TRBJ2-1,CASSLGDRDTNEQFF,TGCGCCAGCAGCTTGGGGGACAGGGATACAAATGAGCAGTTCTTC
TRBV18,NA,TRBJ2-1,CASSPGIANNEQFF,TGTGCCAGCTCACCAGGGATCGCTAACAATGAGCAGTTCTTC
TRBV7-9,TRBD2,TRBJ2-2,CASSSGSSGRVPNTGELFF,TGTGCCAGCAGCTCGGGGTCTAGCGGGAGAGTCCCGAACACCGGGGAGCTGTTTTTT